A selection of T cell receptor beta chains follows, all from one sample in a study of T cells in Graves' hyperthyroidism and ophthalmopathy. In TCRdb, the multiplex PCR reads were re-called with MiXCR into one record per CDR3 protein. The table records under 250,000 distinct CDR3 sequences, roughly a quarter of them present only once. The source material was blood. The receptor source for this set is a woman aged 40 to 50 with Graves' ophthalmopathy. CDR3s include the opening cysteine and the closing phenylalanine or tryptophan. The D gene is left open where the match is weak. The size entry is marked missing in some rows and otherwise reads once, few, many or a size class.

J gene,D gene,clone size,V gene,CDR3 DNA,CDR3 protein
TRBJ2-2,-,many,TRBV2,TGTGCCAGCAGGATAGACCAACTCCCAAACACCGGGGAGCTGTTTTTT,CASRIDQLPNTGELFF
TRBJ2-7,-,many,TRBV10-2,TGCGCCAGCAGTGAGCTCGGTTCCCCCTACGAGCAGTACTTC,CASSELGSPYEQYF
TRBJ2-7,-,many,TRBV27,TGTGCCAGCAGTTTAAGCGACAGCTCCTACGAGCAGTACTTC,CASSLSDSSYEQYF
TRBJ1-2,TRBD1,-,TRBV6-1,TGTGCCAGCAGTCCGGACAGGGAGAATGGCTACACCTTC,CASSPDRENGYTF
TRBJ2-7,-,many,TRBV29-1,TGCAGCGGGGGTTCGGCGCAGCGGGCCGGGGAGCAGTACTTC,CSGGSAQRAGEQYF
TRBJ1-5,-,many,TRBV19,TGTGCCAGTAGTATAGGTCAGGGACTAAATCAGCCCCAGCATTTT,CASSIGQGLNQPQHF
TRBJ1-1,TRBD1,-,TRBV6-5,TGTGCCAGCAATTTTGGGACAGCTACCCCGAACACTGAAGCTTTCTTT,CASNFGTATPNTEAFF
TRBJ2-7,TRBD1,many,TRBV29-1,TGCAGCGTAGCTATCAGGGGGTTCTACGAGCAGTACTTC,CSVAIRGFYEQYF
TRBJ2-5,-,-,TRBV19,TGTGCCAGTAGCCTGGACAGAGGAAGGTTAGAGACCCAGTACTTC,CASSLDRGRLETQYF
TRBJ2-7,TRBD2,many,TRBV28,TGTGCCAGCAGCTCGCCCGGGACTAGACTTGGGTACGAGCAGTACTTC,CASSSPGTRLGYEQYF
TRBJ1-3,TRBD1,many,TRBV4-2,TGTGCCAGCAGCCTATCAGAAAGGACAGGGTCTTCGATCTCTGGAAACACCATATATTTT,CASSLSERTGSSISGNTIYF
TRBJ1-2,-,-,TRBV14,TGTGCCAGCAGCCGCCGGGACATTCGGAACTATGGCTACACCTTC,CASSRRDIRNYGYTF
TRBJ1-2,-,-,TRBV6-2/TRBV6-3,TGTGCCAGCAGCCAAACAGAAAACTATGGCTACACCTTC,CASSQTENYGYTF
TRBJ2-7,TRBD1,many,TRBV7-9,TGTGCCAGCAGCCCGGGACAGCTCTACGAGCAGTACTTC,CASSPGQLYEQYF
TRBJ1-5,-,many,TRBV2,TGTGCCAGCAGCCTCGTGGACGGATATCAGCCCCAGCATTTT,CASSLVDGYQPQHF
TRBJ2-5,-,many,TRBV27,TGTGCCAGCAGTTGGGCAGGGTTAGAGACCCAGTACTTC,CASSWAGLETQYF
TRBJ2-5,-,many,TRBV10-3,TGTGCCACCGGGGTGGGCGGGACCCAAGAGACCCAGTACTTC,CATGVGGTQETQYF
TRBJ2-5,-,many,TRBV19,TGTGCCAGTCGGCTCCAAGAGACCCAGTACTTC,CASRLQETQYF
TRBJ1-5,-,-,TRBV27,TGTGCCAGCAGTTTATCTTACGGAGGGGGCAATCAGCCCCAGCATTTT,CASSLSYGGGNQPQHF
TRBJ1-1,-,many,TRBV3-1,TGTGCCAGCAGCCGACCCGGGACAATGACCACTGAAGCTTTCTTT,CASSRPGTMTTEAFF
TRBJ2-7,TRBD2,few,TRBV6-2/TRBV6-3,TGTGCCAGCAGTTACAGGATGGTAGCGGGAGTTTACGAGCAGTACTTC,CASSYRMVAGVYEQYF
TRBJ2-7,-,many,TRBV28,TGTGCCAGCAGTTCGTGGTGGGGGGCGCGGGTCGATGAGTACTTC,CASSSWWGARVDEYF
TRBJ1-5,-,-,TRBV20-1,TGCAGTGCTGAAACGTTAGGGAATCAGCCCCAGCATTTT,CSAETLGNQPQHF
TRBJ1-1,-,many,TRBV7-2,TGTGCCAGCAGCTTTGAGGGGGACACTGAAGCTTTCTTT,CASSFEGDTEAFF
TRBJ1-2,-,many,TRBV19,TGTGCCAGTAGTATATCACAGGGAAGCATGACAGCTAACTATGGCTACACCTTC,CASSISQGSMTANYGYTF
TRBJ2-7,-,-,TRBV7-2,TGTGCCAGCAGCTTAAAAGCGGGCGATTACGAGCAGTACTTC,CASSLKAGDYEQYF
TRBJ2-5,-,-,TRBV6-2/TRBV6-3,TGTGCCAGCAGACCTACAATACAAGAGACCCAGTACTTC,CASRPTIQETQYF
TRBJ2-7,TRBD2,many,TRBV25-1,TGTGCCAGCAGTGACATCGCTTCCGGGACTAGCGTAAACGAGCAGTACTTC,CASSDIASGTSVNEQYF
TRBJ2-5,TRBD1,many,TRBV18,TGTGCCAGCTCAGTATCCCCCGGGACAGGGGCCAAGGAGACCCAGTACTTC,CASSVSPGTGAKETQYF
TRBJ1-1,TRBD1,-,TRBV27,TGTGCCAGCAGTTGGGGACAGGGAGGGCACACTGAAGCTTTCTTT,CASSWGQGGHTEAFF
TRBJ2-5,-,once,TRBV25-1,TGTGCCAGCAGTGAAGCAGGTCCTCGGGAGACCCAGTACTTC,CASSEAGPRETQYF